Listed below are T cell receptor beta chains from one sample, sequenced in a study of T cells in Graves' hyperthyroidism and ophthalmopathy. TCRdb ran MiXCR on the multiplex PCR reads and lists one entry per CDR3 protein. The sample consists of over 300,000 distinct CDR3 sequences, approximately 13% of them appearing once. Sequenced: blood. The receptors were gathered from a woman aged 55 to 70 with Graves' hyperthyroidism. The CDR3 runs from the conserved cysteine through the conserved F or W. Fields, in order: V gene, J gene, D gene, clone size, CDR3 protein, CDR3 DNA. A D gene is named only where the DNA matches it firmly. Not every row has a clone size; where given, it reads once, few, many or a size class.

TRBV11-2	TRBJ2-2	NA	many	CASSSRMLGELFF	TGTGCCAGCAGCTCTAGAATGCTCGGGGAGCTGTTTTTT
TRBV24-1	TRBJ2-1	TRBD2	NA	CATRAGVEQFF	TGTGCCACCAGGGCGGGGGTCGAGCAGTTCTTC
TRBV30	TRBJ2-7	NA	many	CAWNVGGEQYF	TGTGCCTGGAATGTAGGGGGGGAGCAGTACTTC
TRBV7-6	TRBJ2-5	NA	NA	CASSFLTGRRKETQYF	TGTGCCAGCAGCTTCCTAACGGGAAGAAGAAAAGAGACCCAGTACTTC
TRBV6-1	TRBJ2-1	NA	NA	CASSSVVGEQFF	TGTGCCAGCAGTTCGGTTGTGGGTGAGCAGTTCTTC
TRBV18	TRBJ2-4	TRBD1	few	CASSPFRDSVLYF	TGTGCCAGCTCTCCATTCCGGGACAGCGTTTTGTACTTC
TRBV5-1	TRBJ2-7	NA	many	CASSWRVLNEQYF	TGCGCCAGCAGCTGGAGGGTTCTCAACGAGCAGTACTTC
TRBV15	TRBJ2-3	TRBD2	few	CATSRLGLAGEIDTQYF	TGTGCCACCAGCAGACTTGGCTTAGCGGGAGAAATAGATACGCAGTATTTT
TRBV27	TRBJ2-7	NA	NA	CASAKTGDSYEQYF	TGTGCCAGCGCCAAAACGGGAGACTCCTACGAGCAGTACTTC
TRBV29-1	TRBJ2-3	TRBD1	few	CSVAHRDRGTDTQYF	TGCAGCGTGGCCCATCGGGACAGGGGCACAGATACGCAGTATTTT
TRBV5-6	TRBJ2-3	TRBD2	once	CASSFMGLAGGPMATDTQYF	TGTGCCAGCAGCTTCATGGGACTAGCGGGAGGGCCGATGGCCACAGATACGCAGTATTTT
TRBV12-3/TRBV12-4	TRBJ2-7	TRBD1	many	CASSGRSPGTGSYEQYF	TGTGCCAGCAGTGGAAGATCCCCGGGGACAGGGTCGTACGAGCAGTACTTC
TRBV5-1	TRBJ2-7	TRBD1	many	CASSWTGIGAYEQYF	TGCGCCAGCAGCTGGACAGGGATTGGGGCCTACGAGCAGTACTTC
TRBV6-1	TRBJ1-2	NA	many	CASRSGLRRGYGYTF	TGTGCCAGCAGGTCGGGACTTCGGAGGGGGTATGGCTACACCTTC
TRBV27	TRBJ2-7	NA	many	CASSWGSSYEQYF	TGTGCCAGCAGTTGGGGTAGCTCCTACGAGCAGTACTTC
TRBV28	TRBJ1-1	NA	many	CASRNPAGAVGNTEAFF	TGTGCCAGCAGAAACCCTGCGGGGGCGGTTGGGAACACTGAAGCTTTCTTT
TRBV6-9	TRBJ2-1	TRBD2	NA	CASSFRRLAGVGEQFF	TGTGCCAGCAGTTTCCGAAGACTAGCGGGAGTGGGGGAGCAGTTCTTC
TRBV7-6	TRBJ2-2	NA	few	CASSLKAGELFF	TGTGCCAGCAGCCTGAAGGCCGGGGAGCTGTTTTTT
TRBV2	TRBJ2-1	NA	many	CASGGNTYNEQFF	TGTGCCTCTGGCGGGAACACCTACAATGAGCAGTTCTTC
TRBV6-2/TRBV6-3	TRBJ2-2	NA	many	CASSYTGTGELFF	TGTGCCAGCAGTTACACGGGCACCGGGGAGCTGTTTTTT
TRBV11-3	TRBJ2-5	TRBD1	NA	CASSSWTGGMDKTQYF	TGTGCCAGCAGCTCATGGACAGGGGGAATGGACAAGACCCAGTACTTC
TRBV5-1	TRBJ1-2	TRBD1	many	CASSNTGGEANYGYTF	TGCGCCAGCAGCAACACAGGGGGCGAAGCTAACTATGGCTACACCTTC
TRBV7-3	TRBJ1-2	TRBD1	few	CASSSADRAGGYTF	TGTGCCAGCAGCTCCGCGGACAGGGCCGGGGGCTACACCTTC
TRBV29-1	TRBJ2-3	TRBD2	NA	CSVRTSGTDTQYF	TGCAGCGTGAGGACTAGCGGCACAGATACGCAGTATTTT
TRBV3-1	TRBJ2-1	NA	many	CASSHGVGDNEQFF	TGTGCCAGCAGCCATGGAGTGGGAGACAATGAGCAGTTCTTC
TRBV29-1	TRBJ1-1	NA	NA	CSVRRGVNTEAFF	TGCAGCGTCCGGCGGGGGGTGAACACTGAAGCTTTCTTT
TRBV28	TRBJ1-2	NA	NA	CASSAGGARGYTF	TGTGCCAGCAGTGCCGGGGGCGCTCGGGGCTACACCTTC
TRBV5-1	TRBJ1-1	NA	many	CASSLADRMNTEAFF	TGCGCCAGCAGCTTGGCCGACAGGATGAACACTGAAGCTTTCTTT
TRBV3-1	TRBJ1-5	NA	few	CASSPTLNSNQPQHF	TGTGCCAGCAGCCCGACCTTGAATAGCAATCAGCCCCAGCATTTT